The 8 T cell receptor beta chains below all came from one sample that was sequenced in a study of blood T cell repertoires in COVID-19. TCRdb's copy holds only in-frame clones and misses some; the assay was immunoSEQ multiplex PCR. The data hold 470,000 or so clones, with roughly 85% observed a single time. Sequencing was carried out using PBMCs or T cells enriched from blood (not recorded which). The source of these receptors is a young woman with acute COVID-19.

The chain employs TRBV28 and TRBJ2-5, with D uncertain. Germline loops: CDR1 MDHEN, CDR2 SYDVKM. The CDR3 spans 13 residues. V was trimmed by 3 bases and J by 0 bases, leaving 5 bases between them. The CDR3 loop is CASSLSHQETQYF. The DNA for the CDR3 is TGTGCCAGCAGTTTGAGCCACCAAGAGACCCAGTACTTC.

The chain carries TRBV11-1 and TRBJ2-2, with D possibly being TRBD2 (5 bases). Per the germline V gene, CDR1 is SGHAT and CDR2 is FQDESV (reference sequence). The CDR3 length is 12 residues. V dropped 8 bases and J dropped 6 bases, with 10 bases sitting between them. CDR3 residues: CASRTGAGELFF. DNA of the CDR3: TGTGCCAGCCGAACCGGGGCCGGGGAGCTGTTTTTT. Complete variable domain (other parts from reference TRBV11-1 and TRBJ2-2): EAEVAQSPRYKITEKSQAVAFWCDPISGHATLYWYRQILGQGPELLVQFQDESVVDDSQLPKDRFSAERLKGVDSTLKIQPAELGDSAMYLCASRTGAGELFFGEGSRLTVL.

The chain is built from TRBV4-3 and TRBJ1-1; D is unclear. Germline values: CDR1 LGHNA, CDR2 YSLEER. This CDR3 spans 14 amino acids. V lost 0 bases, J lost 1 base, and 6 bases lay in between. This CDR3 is CASSQEWRNTEAFF. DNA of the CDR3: TGCGCCAGCAGCCAAGAGTGGAGGAACACTGAAGCTTTCTTT.

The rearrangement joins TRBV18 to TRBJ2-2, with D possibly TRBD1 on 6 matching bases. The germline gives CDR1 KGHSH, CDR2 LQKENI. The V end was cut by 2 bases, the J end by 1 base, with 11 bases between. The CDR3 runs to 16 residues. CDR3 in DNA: TGTGCCAGCTCACCAATGGGGACACAGAACACCGGGGAGCTGTTTTTT. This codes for CASSPMGTQNTGELFF.

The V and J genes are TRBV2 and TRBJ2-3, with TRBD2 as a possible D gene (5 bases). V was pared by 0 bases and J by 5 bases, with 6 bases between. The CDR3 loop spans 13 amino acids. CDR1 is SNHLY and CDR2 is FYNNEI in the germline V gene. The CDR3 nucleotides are TGTGCCAGCAGTGAAGCGGGAGAAGATACGCAGTATTTT. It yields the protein CASSEAGEDTQYF.

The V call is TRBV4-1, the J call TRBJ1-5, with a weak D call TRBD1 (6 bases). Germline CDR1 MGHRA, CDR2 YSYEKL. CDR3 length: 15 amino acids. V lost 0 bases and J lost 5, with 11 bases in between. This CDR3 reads CASSQDSGGDQPQHF. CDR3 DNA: TGCGCCAGCAGCCAAGATAGCGGGGGCGATCAGCCCCAGCATTTT.

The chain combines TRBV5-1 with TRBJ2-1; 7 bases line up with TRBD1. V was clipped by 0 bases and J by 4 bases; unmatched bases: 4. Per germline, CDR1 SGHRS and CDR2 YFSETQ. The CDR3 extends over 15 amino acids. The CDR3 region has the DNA TGCGCCAGCAGCTTGGTCGGGACAGAGTACAATGAGCAGTTCTTC. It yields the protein CASSLVGTEYNEQFF.

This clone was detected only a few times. The CDR3 region is CASRRQGIYNSPLHF. The CDR3 DNA is TGTGCCAGCAGGAGACAGGGGATTTATAATTCACCCCTCCACTTT. The rearrangement joins TRBV6-5 to TRBJ1-6; 8 bases agree with TRBD1. Trimming took 6 bases from V and 4 from J; bases not matched to a gene: 5. The germline V gene encodes CDR1 MNHEY and CDR2 SVGAGI. The CDR3 contains 15 residues.